This T cell receptor (beta chain) was obtained from a study of T-cell reconstitution after alpha-beta-depleted transplantation in children. Study-level results: Some patients showed high day-60 TCRbeta diversity, which derived from surviving recipient T cells and thymic progenitors. One year post-transplant, T-cell counts and diversity were largely derived from T cells produced anew. As was reported, about two months after transplant, alpha-beta T cells came from several hundred expanded graft clones.

Germline V gene lookup returns CDR1 SGHAT and CDR2 FQNNGV. V shed 2 bases and J shed 4 bases, with 11 bases lying between them. CDR3 size: 14 residues. As for this clonotype: Its cognate antigen is unknown.

The authors prepared the TCRbeta library with unique molecular identifiers. TCRdb analysed the PCR reads with MiXCR anew, one entry per CDR3 protein. Of 100,000 to 130,000 distinct CDR3 sequences listed, 5% to 7% are singletons. The origin of this receptor is a male patient under 10 years old who had a stem cell transplant for acute lymphoblastic leukemia, so the T cells may come from the graft donor. This chain links TRBV11-2 with TRBJ1-1; D is ambiguous. This specimen consisted of PBMCs, mostly from graft donor cells, obtained 360 days after TCRalphabeta/CD19-depleted stem cell transplant. CDR3 sequence (DNA): TGTGCCAGCAGCTTATTGGGAACGAGCACTGAAGCTTTCTTT. This sequence encodes CASSLLGTSTEAFF. The whole variable domain, filled in from reference TRBV11-2 and TRBJ1-1, reads EAGVAQSPRYKIIEKRQSVAFWCNPISGHATLYWYQQILGQGPKLLIQFQNNGVVDDSQLPKDRFSAERLKGVDSTLKIQPAKLEDSAVYLCASSLLGTSTEAFFGQGTRLTVV.